This T cell receptor (beta chain) was obtained from a study of CD8 T cells in ankylosing spondylitis. TCRdb re-called the 5' RACE reads through MiXCR, storing one row per CDR3 protein. Among some 30,000 distinct CDR3 sequences listed, 12% to 15% were seen once. The ends were cut back, 1 base at V and 3 bases at J, with 3 bases in the middle. This CDR3 comprises 13 residues. The germline gives CDR1 SNHLY, CDR2 FYNNEI. The source material was blood. The genes are TRBV2 and TRBJ1-4; D gene ambiguous. The sequence came from a male donor with ankylosing spondylitis or in good health (not recorded which). The CDR3: CASSEGSNEKLFF. Here the CDR3 DNA reads TGTGCCAGCAGTGAAGGGTCTAATGAAAAACTGTTTTTT.